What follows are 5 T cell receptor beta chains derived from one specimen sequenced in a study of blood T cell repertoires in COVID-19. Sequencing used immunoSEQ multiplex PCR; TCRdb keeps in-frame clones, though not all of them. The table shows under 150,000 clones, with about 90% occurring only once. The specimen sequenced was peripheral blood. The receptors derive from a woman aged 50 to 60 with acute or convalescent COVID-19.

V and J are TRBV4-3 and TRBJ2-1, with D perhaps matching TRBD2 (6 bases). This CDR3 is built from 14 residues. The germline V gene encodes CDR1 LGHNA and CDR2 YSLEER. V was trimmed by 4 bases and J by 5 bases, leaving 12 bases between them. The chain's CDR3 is CASSPGTFHNEQFF. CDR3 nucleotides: TGCGCCAGCAGCCCTGGGACTTTCCACAATGAGCAGTTCTTC.

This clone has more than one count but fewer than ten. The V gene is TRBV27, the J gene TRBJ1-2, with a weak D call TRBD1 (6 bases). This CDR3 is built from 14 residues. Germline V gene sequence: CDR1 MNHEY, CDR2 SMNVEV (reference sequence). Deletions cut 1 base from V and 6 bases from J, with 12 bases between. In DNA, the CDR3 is TGTGCCAGCAGTTTATTTGGAAGGGGGAATGGCTACACCTTC. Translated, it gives CASSLFGRGNGYTF.

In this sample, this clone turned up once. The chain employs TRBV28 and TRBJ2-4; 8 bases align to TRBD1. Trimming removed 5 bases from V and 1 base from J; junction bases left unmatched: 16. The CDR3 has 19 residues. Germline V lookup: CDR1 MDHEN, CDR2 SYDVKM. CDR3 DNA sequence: TGTGCCAGCAGTCCATGGGGACAGGCACTATCAGGGGCCAAAAACATTCAGTACTTC. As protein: CASSPWGQALSGAKNIQYF. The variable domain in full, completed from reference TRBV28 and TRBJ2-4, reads DVKVTQSSRYLVKRTGEKVFLECVQDMDHENMFWYRQDPGLGLRLIYFSYDVKMKEKGDIPEGYSVSREKKERFSLILESASTNQTSMYLCASSPWGQALSGAKNIQYFGAGTRLSVL.

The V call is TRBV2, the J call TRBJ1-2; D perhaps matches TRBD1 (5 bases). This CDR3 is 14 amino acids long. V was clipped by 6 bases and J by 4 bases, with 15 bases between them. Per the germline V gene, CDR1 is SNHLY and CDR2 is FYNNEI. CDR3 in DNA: TGTGCCAGCAGGGGGACTGGGGGATCCTATGGCTACACCTTC. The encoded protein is CASRGTGGSYGYTF.

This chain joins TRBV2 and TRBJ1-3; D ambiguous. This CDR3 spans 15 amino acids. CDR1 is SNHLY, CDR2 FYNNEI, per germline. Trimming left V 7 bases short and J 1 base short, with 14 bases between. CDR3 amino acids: CASTPQRTSGNTIYF. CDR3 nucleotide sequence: TGTGCCAGCACTCCTCAACGGACTTCTGGAAACACCATATATTTT.